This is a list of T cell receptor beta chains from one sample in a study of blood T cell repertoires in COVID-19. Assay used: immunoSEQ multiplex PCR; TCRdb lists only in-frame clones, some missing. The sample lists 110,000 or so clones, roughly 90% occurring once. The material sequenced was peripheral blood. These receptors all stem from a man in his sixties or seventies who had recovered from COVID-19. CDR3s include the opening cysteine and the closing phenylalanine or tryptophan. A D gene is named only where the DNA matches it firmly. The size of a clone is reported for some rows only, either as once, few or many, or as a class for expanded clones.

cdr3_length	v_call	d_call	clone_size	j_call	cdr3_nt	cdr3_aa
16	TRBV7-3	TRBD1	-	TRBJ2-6	TGTGCCAGCAGCAACGACAGGGGGACTGGGGCCAACGTCCTGACTTTC	CASSNDRGTGANVLTF
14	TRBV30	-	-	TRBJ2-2	TGTGCCTGCCGTTGGAGGCAGAACACCGGGGAGCTGTTTTTT	CACRWRQNTGELFF
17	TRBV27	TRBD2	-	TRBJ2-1	TGTGCCAGCAGTTCCCTAGCGGGAGCGTTATCCTACAATGAGCAGTTCTTC	CASSSLAGALSYNEQFF
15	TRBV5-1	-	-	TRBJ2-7	TGCGCCAGCAGCGGGGTGGGGAGGAGCTCCTACGAGCAGTACTTC	CASSGVGRSSYEQYF
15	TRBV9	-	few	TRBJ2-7	TGTGCCAGCAGCATAAAACCGGGCCCCGGGGACGAGCAGTACTTC	CASSIKPGPGDEQYF
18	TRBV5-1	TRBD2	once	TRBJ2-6	TGCGCCAGCAGCCTGAACCAGCGGGAGGCGGCTGGGGCCAACGTCCTGACTTTC	CASSLNQREAAGANVLTF
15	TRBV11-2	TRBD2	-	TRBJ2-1	TGTGCCAGCAGCTCCGGACTAGCGGGATACAATGAGCAGTTCTTC	CASSSGLAGYNEQFF
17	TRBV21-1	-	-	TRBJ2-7	TGTGCCAGCAGCAAAGGGGGGACTAGCGGGAGGACCTACGAGCAGTACTTC	CASSKGGTSGRTYEQYF
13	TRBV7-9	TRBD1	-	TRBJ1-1	TGTGCCAGCAGCTTATGGGACAGGGGGCTCTTTCTCTTT	CASSLWDRGLFLF
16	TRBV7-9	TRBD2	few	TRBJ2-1	TGTGCCAGCAGCTTAGGACTAGCGGGGGACTACAATGAGCAGTTCTTC	CASSLGLAGDYNEQFF
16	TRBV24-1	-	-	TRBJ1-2	TGTGCCACCAGTGATCCACGCCAGGGGAGCGACTATGGCTACACCTTC	CATSDPRQGSDYGYTF
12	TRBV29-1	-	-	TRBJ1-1	TGCAGCGTTGGGGGGGGCCAAAGAGCAGCTTTCTTT	CSVGGGQRAAFF
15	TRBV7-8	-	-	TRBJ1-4	TGTGCCAGCAGCCCGCACAGGGCGGCTAATGAAAAACTGTTTTTT	CASSPHRAANEKLFF
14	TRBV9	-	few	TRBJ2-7	TGTGCCAGCAGCGTAGCGTGGCTAGCCCACGAGCAGTACTTC	CASSVAWLAHEQYF
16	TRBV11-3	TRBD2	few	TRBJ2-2	TGTGCCAGCAGCCCGACTAGCGGGGCCCAGGGCGGGGAGCTGTTTTTT	CASSPTSGAQGGELFF
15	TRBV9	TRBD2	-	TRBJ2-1	TGTGCCAGCAGCGTCCGGGGGGGCGCCGTGAATGAGCAGTTCTTC	CASSVRGGAVNEQFF
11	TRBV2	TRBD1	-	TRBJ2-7	TGTGCCAGCAGTGACCGGGACAGCACTAAATTC	CASSDRDSTKF
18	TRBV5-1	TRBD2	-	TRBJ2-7	TGCGCCAGCAGCTTGGGGACTAGCGGGAGGGCTAGCTCCTACGAGCAGTACTTC	CASSLGTSGRASSYEQYF
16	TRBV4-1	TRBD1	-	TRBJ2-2	TGCGCCAGCAGCCGGGAGGGACAGGGGGACACCGGGGAGCTGTTTTTT	CASSREGQGDTGELFF
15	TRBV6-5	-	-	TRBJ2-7	TGTGCCAGCAGTCAGGCCCGGGATTTCTCCTACGAGCAGTACTTC	CASSQARDFSYEQYF
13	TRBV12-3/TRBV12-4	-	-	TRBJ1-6	TGTGCCAGCGACGGAGGGAGCGGTTCACCCCTCCACTTT	CASDGGSGSPLHF
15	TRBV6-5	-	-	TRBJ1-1	TGTGCCAGCAGCGGGTGGGAGGGGCTGAACACTGAAGCTTTCTTT	CASSGWEGLNTEAFF
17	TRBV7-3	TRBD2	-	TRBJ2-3	TGTGCCAGCAGCTTAAGCGGCGGGAGGAGTAGCACAGATACGCAGTATTTT	CASSLSGGRSSTDTQYF
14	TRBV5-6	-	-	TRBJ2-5	TGTGCCAGCAGCTTGGGTGGCAGGGAAGAGACCCAGTACTTC	CASSLGGREETQYF
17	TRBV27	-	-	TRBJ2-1	TGTGCCAGCAGTTCCCCCTTCAGCGGGTCGGTTGTGAATGAGCAGTTCTTC	CASSSPFSGSVVNEQFF
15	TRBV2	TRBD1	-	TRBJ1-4	TGTGCCAGCAAGCGGACAGGGGGCTCGAATGAAAAACTGTTTTTT	CASKRTGGSNEKLFF
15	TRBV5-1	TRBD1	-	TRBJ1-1	TGCGCCAGCAGCATCTCCGGGACAGGGGGCGATGGGGCTTTCTTT	CASSISGTGGDGAFF
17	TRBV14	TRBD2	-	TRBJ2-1	TGTGCCAGCAGCCCCTTAGCGGGGCGGGGCGCCTACAATGAGCAGTTCTTC	CASSPLAGRGAYNEQFF
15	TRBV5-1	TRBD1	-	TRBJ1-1	TGCGCCAGCAGCCGTCAGGGGGACGGGGACACTGAAGCTTTCTTT	CASSRQGDGDTEAFF
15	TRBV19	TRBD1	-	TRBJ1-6	TGTGCCAGTAGTGCCGGACAGGGGAGTAATTCACCCCTCCACTTT	CASSAGQGSNSPLHF
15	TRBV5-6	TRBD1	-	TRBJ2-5	TGTGCCAGCAGCTCTACGACAGGGGGTGGAGAGACCCAGTACTTC	CASSSTTGGGETQYF
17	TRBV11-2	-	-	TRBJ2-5	TGTGCCAGCAGCTTAGTTTCCCCTGGGGCTTTCAGAGAGACCCAGTACTTC	CASSLVSPGAFRETQYF
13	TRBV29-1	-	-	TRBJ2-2	TGCAGCGTTGTTGGTCAGAAGGACAGGGAGCTGTTTTTT	CSVVGQKDRELFF
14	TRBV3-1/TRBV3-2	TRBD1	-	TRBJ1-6	TGTGCCAGCAGCCACGACAGGGTTCCTTCACCCCTCCACTTT	CASSHDRVPSPLHF
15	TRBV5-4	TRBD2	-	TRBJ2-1	TGTGCCAGCAGCTTCGGAGCGGGAGATATAAATGAGCAGTTCTTC	CASSFGAGDINEQFF
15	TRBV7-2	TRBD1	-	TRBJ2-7	TGTGCCAGCAGCCTAAGACCGGACAGGGATTACGAGCAGTACTTC	CASSLRPDRDYEQYF
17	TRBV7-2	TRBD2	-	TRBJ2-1	TGTGCCAGCAGCTCTTCTCCGGGACTAGCGGGAGGAGGTGAGCAGTTCTTC	CASSSSPGLAGGGEQFF
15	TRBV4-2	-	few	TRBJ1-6	TGTGCCAGCAGCCAAGATTGGGGCAGCAATTCACCCCTCCACTTT	CASSQDWGSNSPLHF
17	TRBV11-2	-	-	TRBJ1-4	TGTGCCAGCAGCCGAGCGGGGGTGGCCTCAACTAATGAAAAACTGTTTTTT	CASSRAGVASTNEKLFF
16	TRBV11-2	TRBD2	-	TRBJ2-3	TGTGCCAGCAGCACGGGACTAGCGGGAGTGGCGGATACGCAGTATTTT	CASSTGLAGVADTQYF
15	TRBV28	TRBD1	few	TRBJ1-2	TGTGCCAGCAGGCCCACCGGGACAGGGGCCTATGGCTACACCTTC	CASRPTGTGAYGYTF
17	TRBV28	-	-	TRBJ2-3	TGTGCCAGCAGTTTATTAACGGGAGTAATCACCACAGATACGCAGTATTTT	CASSLLTGVITTDTQYF
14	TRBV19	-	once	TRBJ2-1	TGTGCCAGTAGTATTGGTACCTACGGCAATGAGCAGTTCTTC	CASSIGTYGNEQFF
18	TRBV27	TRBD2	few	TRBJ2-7	TGTGCCAGCAGTACTAGGACTAGCGGGATTCCTGGTGCTTACGAGCAGTACTTC	CASSTRTSGIPGAYEQYF
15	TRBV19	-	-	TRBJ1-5	TGTGCCAGTAGTATAATCAGGGAAAGCAATCAGCCCCAGCATTTT	CASSIIRESNQPQHF
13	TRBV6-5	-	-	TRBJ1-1	TGTGCCAGCAGTTACTCCCGGGACACTGAAGCTTTCTTT	CASSYSRDTEAFF
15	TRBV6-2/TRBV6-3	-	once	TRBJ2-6	TGTGCCAGCAGTCTTCAGAACTCTGGGGCCAACGTCCTGACTTTC	CASSLQNSGANVLTF
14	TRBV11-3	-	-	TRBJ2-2	TGTGCCAGCAGCTTAAACAGCAACACCGGGGAGCTGTTTTTT	CASSLNSNTGELFF
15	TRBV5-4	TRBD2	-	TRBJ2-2	TGTGCCAGCAGCGCACCTAGCGGAAACACCGGGGAGCTGTTTTTT	CASSAPSGNTGELFF
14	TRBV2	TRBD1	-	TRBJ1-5	TGTGCCAGCACCCGGGACAGTCTTAATCAGCCCCAGCATTTT	CASTRDSLNQPQHF
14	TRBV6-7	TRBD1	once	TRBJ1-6	TGTGCCAGCAGTTACGACAGGGAAAATTCACCCCTCCACTTT	CASSYDRENSPLHF
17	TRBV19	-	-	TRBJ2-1	TGTGCCAGTAGTAGAGTCCCCGGGACTTCCTCCTACAATGAGCAGTTCTTC	CASSRVPGTSSYNEQFF
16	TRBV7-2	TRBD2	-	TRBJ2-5	TGTGCCAGCAGCGTCCTCACTAGCGGGAGGGGAGAGACCCAGTACTTC	CASSVLTSGRGETQYF
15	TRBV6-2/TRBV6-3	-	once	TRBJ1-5	TGTGCCAGCAGTTTCAGGGGCAGGGGCAATCAGCCCCAGCATTTT	CASSFRGRGNQPQHF
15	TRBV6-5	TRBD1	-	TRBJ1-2	TGTGCCAGCAGTTACCTGGGACAGGGTAGTTCTGGCTACACCTTC	CASSYLGQGSSGYTF